The present T cell receptor (beta chain) was sequenced within a study of cytomegalovirus exposure and HLA in healthy donors. Whole-study findings and limits: Later analysis suggested most CMV-associated TCR beta chains were HLA-restricted.

The CDR3 has 16 amino acids. Trimming removed 5 bases from V and 7 bases from J; junction bases left unmatched: 9. Germline CDR1 and CDR2: MNHEY and SMNVEV (reference sequence). The study ran its PCR with 60 Vbeta and 13 Jbeta primers. Source study methods: Unique TCR beta chains totaled about 78 million in a later count, with some 10 million of them shared. Profiled with immunoSEQ multiplex PCR; TCRdb holds only in-frame clones, not every one. The DNA gave D and trimming, while V, J and clone size come from that table. The sample includes 150,000 or so clones, around 67% of them seen just once. A word on this clone: What it binds is not known.

The source material was PBMCs. This sequence joins TRBV27 and TRBJ1-6; TRBD1 aligns across 9 bases. This TCR derives from a woman aged 18 to 35 in good health and CMV-seronegative. For the CDR3, the DNA is TGTGCCAGCAGTCAACAGGGGGCGACGGGAAATTCACCCCTCCACTTT. Translated, it gives CASSQQGATGNSPLHF.